These 12 T cell receptor beta chains share one sample of origin, sequenced in a study of T cell repertoires and HLA-DP antigens (dated by TCRdb to 2016 to 2019). Their recognized antigens are unknown. The library was obtained by the immunoSEQ multiplex PCR assay. TCRdb obtained this table from immuneACCESS and retained in-frame rearrangements with V and J assigned. These tables miss some clones; where compared with another copy, unresolved V genes account for less than half of the shortfall, and the remainder is unexplained. In all, the sample holds about 89,000 clones, and approximately 89% of those were seen once. In total, the top ten clones hold 1.7% of the sample. Sequencing used CD4+ T cells from PBMCs. These receptors were taken from a middle-aged man in good health and CMV-seronegative.

This clone turned up a few times. This sequence joins TRBV11-2 and TRBJ2-1; D perhaps matches TRBD1 (5 bases). This CDR3 spans 11 amino acids. Germline CDR1 reads SGHAT; CDR2 reads FQNNGV. V lost 1 base to trimming and J lost 10 bases, with 5 bases between them. DNA for the CDR3: TGTGCCAGCAGCTTAGGGACAGAGCAGTTCTTC. This gives the protein CASSLGTEQFF. Combining the CDR3 with reference TRBV11-2 and TRBJ2-1 gives the whole variable domain EAGVAQSPRYKIIEKRQSVAFWCNPISGHATLYWYQQILGQGPKLLIQFQNNGVVDDSQLPKDRFSAERLKGVDSTLKIQPAKLEDSAVYLCASSLGTEQFFGPGTRLTVL.

The chain combines TRBV4-3 with TRBJ2-7; 11 positions agree with TRBD2. V shed 0 bases and J 5 bases; nucleotides not matched to a gene: 12. Germline-derived CDR1 and CDR2 are LGHNA and YSLEER. The CDR3 runs 18 residues. This CDR3 is CASSQDSPTSGRLHEQYF. DNA for the CDR3: TGCGCCAGCAGCCAAGACAGCCCAACTAGCGGGAGACTCCACGAGCAGTACTTC.

V gene TRBV5-1 combines with J gene TRBJ1-4; perhaps TRBD1 as D (6 bases). CDR3 size: 16 residues. The germline gives CDR1 SGHRS, CDR2 YFSETQ. Trimming shortened V by 0 bases and J by 5 bases, and 14 bases separated the two germline ends. The chain's CDR3 is CASSLGGATGNEKLFF. The CDR3 DNA reads TGCGCCAGCAGCTTGGGAGGGGCGACAGGAAATGAAAAACTGTTTTTT.

The V call is TRBV27, the J call TRBJ2-5, with 11 bases that match TRBD1. With the DNA end fitting TRBJ2-7 better, the J assignment may be wrong. Germline CDR1 and CDR2: MNHEY and SMNVEV (reference sequence). The CDR3 is 15 residues long. CDR3: CASSKSRDRGVEQYF. The CDR3 DNA reads as TGTGCCAGCAGTAAGAGCCGGGACAGGGGGGTCGAGCAGTACTTC.

J is TRBJ2-7 and V is TRBV6-1, with 8 bases that match TRBD1. This CDR3 is 16 amino acids long. Germline values: CDR1 MNHNS, CDR2 SASEGT. V lost 7 bases to trimming and J lost 0 bases; unmatched junction nucleotides: 11. CDR3 in amino acids: CASTDRRTGSSYEQYF. The CDR3 DNA follows: TGTGCCAGCACTGACAGACGGACAGGGAGCTCCTACGAGCAGTACTTC.

By frequency in the sample, this clone is medium-sized. The CDR3 nucleotides are TGTGCCAGCAGCTTACGGTTGCGAGGATACGAGCAGTACTTC. Translated: CASSLRLRGYEQYF. The chain links TRBV7-8 to TRBJ2-7; D is uncertain. This CDR3 is built from 14 residues. V lost 2 bases, J lost 4 bases, and 12 bases lay in between. From germline, CDR1 is SGHVS and CDR2 FQNEAQ.

V gene TRBV6-6 combines with J gene TRBJ1-2; possibly TRBD1 for D (6 bases). The CDR3 is made up of 13 amino acids. V lost 4 bases and J 8 bases, leaving 14 bases between the germline ends. Germline CDR1 is MNHNY and CDR2 is SVGAGI (reference sequence). In nucleotides, the CDR3 is TGTGCCAGCAGTTTACAGGGTTCTGGGGGCTACACCTTC. As protein: CASSLQGSGGYTF.

This chain joins TRBV9 and TRBJ2-7, with D tentatively TRBD1 or TRBD2 (5 bases each). The ends were cut back, 4 bases at V and 4 bases at J, with 18 bases in the middle. This CDR3 region has 15 residues. In germline, CDR1 is SGDLS, CDR2 YYNGEE. This CDR3 reads CASSPRGATRYEQYF. Here the CDR3 DNA reads TGTGCCAGCAGCCCCCGAGGGGCAACGAGATACGAGCAGTACTTC. Complete variable domain (other parts from reference TRBV9 and TRBJ2-7): DSGVTQTPKHLITATGQRVTLRCSPRSGDLSVYWYQQSLDQGLQFLIQYYNGEERAKGNILERFSAQQFPDLHSELNLSSLELGDSALYFCASSPRGATRYEQYFGPGTRLTVT.

The genes are TRBV29-1 and TRBJ2-7; perhaps TRBD1 as D (7 bases). Germline V gene sequence: CDR1 SQVTM, CDR2 ANQGSEA. The CDR3 sequence is 12 residues long. The ends were cut back, 5 bases at V and 4 bases at J, with 12 bases in the middle. In nucleotides, the CDR3 is TGCAGCGTTTTATCAGGGGGGTACGAGCAGTACTTC. This translates into CSVLSGGYEQYF.

As DNA, the CDR3 is TGTGCCTGGAGTAGGCTAGCGGGGGGGCAAGAGACCCAGTACTTC. Its protein is CAWSRLAGGQETQYF. This chain links TRBV30 with TRBJ2-5; 12 bases are shared with TRBD2. Germline loops: CDR1 GTSNPN, CDR2 SVGIG (reference sequence). The CDR3 is 15 amino acids. J gave up 2 bases and V 2 bases, and 3 bases lay outside the gene matches.

CDR3 nucleotides: TGTGCCAGCAACCGACTAGCGGGAGCCGGGGAGCTGTTTTTT. It yields the protein CASNRLAGAGELFF. The rearrangement uses TRBV28 and TRBJ2-2; 12 bases fit TRBD2. V dropped 7 bases and J dropped 6; count of bases not matched to a gene: 3. The germline V gene encodes CDR1 MDHEN and CDR2 SYDVKM. The CDR3 contains 14 residues.

This chain links TRBV10-1 with TRBJ2-5; perhaps D is TRBD1 or TRBD2 (6 bases each). Germline CDR1 WNHNN, CDR2 SYGVQD (reference sequence). V was pared by 8 bases and J by 5 bases, with 9 bases between. This CDR3 spans 11 amino acids. The CDR3 is CASGGLETQYF. DNA of the CDR3: TGCGCCAGCGGGGGGCTGGAGACCCAGTACTTC.